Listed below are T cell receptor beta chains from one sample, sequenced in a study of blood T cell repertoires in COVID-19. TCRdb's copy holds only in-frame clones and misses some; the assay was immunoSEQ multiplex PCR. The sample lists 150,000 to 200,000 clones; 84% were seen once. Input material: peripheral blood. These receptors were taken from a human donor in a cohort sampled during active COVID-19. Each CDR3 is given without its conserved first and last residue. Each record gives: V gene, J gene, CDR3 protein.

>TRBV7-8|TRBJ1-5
ASSFTGKQNQPQH
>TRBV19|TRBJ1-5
ASSIGTGRFGNQPQH
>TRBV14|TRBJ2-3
ASSQEFLAGGPSTDTQY
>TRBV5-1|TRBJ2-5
ASSLRSGGRETQY
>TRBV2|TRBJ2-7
ASSVGGNMGEQY
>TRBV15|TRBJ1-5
ATSSHQTENQPQH
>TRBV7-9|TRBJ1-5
ASSSVGADQPQH
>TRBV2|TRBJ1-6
ASRGGRDSPLH
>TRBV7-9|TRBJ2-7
ASSLARTSGENYEQY
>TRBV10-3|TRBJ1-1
AISLDRENTEAF
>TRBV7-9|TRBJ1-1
ASRTGQGTEAF
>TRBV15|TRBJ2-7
ATSRDVGQGDEQY
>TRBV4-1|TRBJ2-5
ASSRGQGALLYQETQY
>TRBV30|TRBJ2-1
AWSSRGGDEQF
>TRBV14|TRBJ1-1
ASSQEVRRGVTEAF
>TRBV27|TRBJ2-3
ASIHPAGQGSTDTQY
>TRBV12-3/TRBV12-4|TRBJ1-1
ASREQGYEAF
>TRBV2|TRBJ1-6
ASSLSPRGIWSPLH
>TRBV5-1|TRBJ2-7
ASSPGQGIDEQY
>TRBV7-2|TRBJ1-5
ASSLLPTSSNQPQH
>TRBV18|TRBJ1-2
ASSPGQANYGYT
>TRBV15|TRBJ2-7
ATSRIDSSYEQY
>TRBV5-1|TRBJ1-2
ASSPPTGVGT
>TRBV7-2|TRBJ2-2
ASSLESPKNTGELF
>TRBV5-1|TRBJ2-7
ASSFRDNVEQY
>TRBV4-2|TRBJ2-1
ASTRSLADSGNEQF
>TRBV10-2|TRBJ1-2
ASSDPLDRPYGYT
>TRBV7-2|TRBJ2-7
ASSLELGGYEQY
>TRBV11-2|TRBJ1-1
ASSIQGVGRGTEAF
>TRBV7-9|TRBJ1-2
ASSYSTGGDGYT
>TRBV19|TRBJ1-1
ASSINRVGNTEAF
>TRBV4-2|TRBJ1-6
ASSQANRGGNSPLH
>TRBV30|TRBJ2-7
AWNRGTVGVYEQY
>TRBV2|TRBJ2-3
ASSRREDTQY
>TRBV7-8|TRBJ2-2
ASSRTWTSGGARTGELF
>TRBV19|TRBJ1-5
ASSIISGNSNQPQH
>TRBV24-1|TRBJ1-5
ATSDGDRRQH